This T cell receptor beta chain originates from a study of blood T cell repertoires in COVID-19. Study context: T cells, B-cell-depleted T cells, or PBMCs supplied cDNA or gDNA.

This clone appeared a few times. Germline CDR1 reads WSHSY; CDR2 reads SAAADI. The CDR3 has 15 amino acids. V was trimmed by 2 bases and J by 7 bases, leaving 14 bases between them. This table comes from immunoSEQ multiplex PCR, and its TCRdb copy is limited to in-frame clones, with some not included. The sample includes roughly 95,000 clones, approximately 78% seen only once; the top ten take less than 9%. The origin of this receptor is a man in his fifties with active or convalescent COVID-19. This rearrangement joins TRBV10-2 to TRBJ1-4, with D perhaps matching TRBD1 (5 bases). The source material was peripheral blood. The CDR3 DNA reads TGCGCCAGCAGTGAGGACCAGGGTCTGGGTGAAAAACTGTTTTTT. It yields the protein CASSEDQGLGEKLFF.